These 12 T cell receptor beta chains originate from one sample sequenced in a study of T cell changes during pregnancy in multiple sclerosis (dated by TCRdb to between 2017 and 2020). Libraries were built with the immunoSEQ multiplex PCR assay. The immuneACCESS repertoire file appears here via TCRdb, limited to in-frame rearrangements. These files lack a portion of the clones; in checked studies, under half of the deficit traces to unresolved V genes, and the cause of the others is not known. The sample contains 40,000 to 55,000 clones, roughly 90% of them found a single time. The leading ten clones occupy under 0.75% of the sample. The sample was CD4+ T cells from peripheral blood mononuclear cells, taken before pregnancy. All receptors derive from a female donor with multiple sclerosis, enrolled in a pregnancy study.

This chain connects TRBV30 to TRBJ2-5; TRBD2 matches at 8 bases. The CDR3 runs to 13 residues. The J segment lost 1 base and the V segment lost 5 bases, leaving 3 bases of the junction unmatched. The germline gives CDR1 GTSNPN, CDR2 SVGIG (reference sequence). This CDR3 reads CAWAGLAQETQYF. CDR3 bases: TGTGCCTGGGCCGGACTAGCCCAAGAGACCCAGTACTTC.

The V and J genes are TRBV6-1 and TRBJ1-6; 8 bases line up with TRBD1. The CDR3 loop spans 13 amino acids. V shed 6 bases, J shed 9 bases, and the junction held 4 bases outside the gene matches. CDR1 MNHNS and CDR2 SASEGT come from the germline V gene. The CDR3 sequence: CASSGQGGSPLHF. The CDR3 DNA reads TGTGCCAGCAGCGGACAGGGTGGTTCACCCCTCCACTTT.

This chain links TRBV11-2 with TRBJ2-7; possibly TRBD2 for D (5 bases). The germline CDR1 and CDR2 sequences are SGHAT and FQNNGV. This CDR3 is built from 14 residues. Trimming took off 4 bases at V and 2 bases at J, with 12 bases between the two ends. CDR3 loop: CASSSLERTYEQYF. Here the CDR3 DNA reads TGTGCCAGCAGCTCCCTCGAGCGGACCTACGAGCAGTACTTC. The complete variable domain, with remaining parts taken from reference TRBV11-2 and TRBJ2-7, reads EAGVAQSPRYKIIEKRQSVAFWCNPISGHATLYWYQQILGQGPKLLIQFQNNGVVDDSQLPKDRFSAERLKGVDSTLKIQPAKLEDSAVYLCASSSLERTYEQYFGPGTRLTVT.

The J gene is TRBJ1-5, the V gene TRBV19; TRBD1 might be the D (6 bases). V lost 4 bases and J lost 4, with 17 bases in between. From germline, CDR1 is LNHDA and CDR2 SQIVND (reference sequence). The CDR3 has 16 amino acids. CDR3: CASSTSSGGKNQPQHF. CDR3 sequence (DNA): TGTGCCAGTAGTACATCGTCGGGGGGCAAAAATCAGCCCCAGCATTTT.

The chain couples TRBV4-2 to TRBJ1-2; the match to TRBD1 covers 7 bases. Trimming at V came to 6 bases and at J to 7 bases, leaving 11 bases not matched to a gene. CDR3 length: 14 amino acids. Germline V CDR1 and CDR2: LGHNA, YNFKEQ. The CDR3 sequence: CASRRTGTAGGYTF. In DNA form, the CDR3 reads TGTGCCAGCAGGCGCACCGGGACAGCGGGTGGCTACACCTTC.

This clone was observed once. The chain couples TRBV7-9 to TRBJ2-3; 7 nucleotides agree with TRBD1. The CDR3 length is 16 residues. Per the germline V gene, CDR1 is SEHNR and CDR2 is FQNEAQ (reference sequence). V was clipped by 5 bases and J by 1 base; unmatched bases: 9. The DNA for the CDR3 is TGTGCCAGCAGCCTATTGGACAGGCTTCGCACAGATACGCAGTATTTT. This codes for CASSLLDRLRTDTQYF.

The chain recombines TRBV7-5 with TRBJ2-5; TRBD2, the table's D call, was not compared with the DNA. TRBV7-5 is flagged as a pseudogene. This CDR3 is built from 18 residues. Here the CDR3 DNA reads TGTGTCAGAAGCTTGTTGAACCTACGACTCGCACAACAAGAGACCCAGTACTTC. Protein sequence: CVRSLLNLRLAQQETQYF.

This clone appeared once. The rearrangement joins TRBV14 to TRBJ2-3, with 7 bases fitting TRBD2. Germline CDR1 reads SGHDN; CDR2 reads FVKESK. The CDR3 has 16 amino acids. The J segment lost 0 bases and the V segment lost 3 bases, leaving 6 bases of the junction unmatched. DNA for the CDR3: TGTGCCAGCAGCCATCACCCGGGGGGTAGCACAGATACGCAGTATTTT. This codes for CASSHHPGGSTDTQYF. The complete variable domain, with remaining parts taken from reference TRBV14 and TRBJ2-3, reads EAGVTQFPSHSVIEKGQTVTLRCDPISGHDNLYWYRRVMGKEIKFLLHFVKESKQDESGMPNNRFLAERTGGTYSTLKVQPAELEDSGVYFCASSHHPGGSTDTQYFGPGTRLTVL.

The chain couples TRBV19 to TRBJ1-2; TRBD1 is a possible D gene (5 bases). CDR3 size: 13 residues. Germline loops: CDR1 LNHDA, CDR2 SQIVND (reference sequence). V lost 5 bases to trimming and J lost 11 bases, with 18 bases between them. The CDR3 DNA reads TGTGCCAGTAGTGCCCCGGACAAGCCGGTATACACCTTC. Translated, it gives CASSAPDKPVYTF.

V usage is TRBV9 and J usage is TRBJ2-7, with 9 bases lining up with TRBD2. J lost 7 bases, V lost 4 bases, and 6 bases had no gene match. Germline V gene lookup returns CDR1 SGDLS and CDR2 YYNGEE. CDR3 length: 13 amino acids. The CDR3 bases are TGTGCCAGCAGCCTCGGACTAGCGAGGGAGCAGTACTTC. This translates into CASSLGLAREQYF.

CDR3 amino acids: CASSLSRDRAEDYGYTF. In nucleotides, the CDR3 is TGTGCCAGCAGCTTGAGCCGAGACAGGGCGGAGGACTATGGCTACACCTTC. This chain joins TRBV7-9 and TRBJ1-2; TRBD1 matches 7 bases. CDR1 SEHNR and CDR2 FQNEAQ come from the germline V gene (reference sequence). Unmatched junction bases numbered 13, after V lost 3 bases and J lost 3 bases. The CDR3 is 17 residues long. Looking up the rest from reference TRBV7-9 and TRBJ1-2 gives the full variable domain: DTGVSQNPRHKITKRGQNVTFRCDPISEHNRLYWYRQTLGQGPEFLTYFQNEAQLEKSRLLSDRFSAERPKGSFSTLEIQRTEQGDSAMYLCASSLSRDRAEDYGYTFGSGTRLTVV.

The J gene is TRBJ2-7, the V gene TRBV7-2; TRBD2 agrees at 11 bases. V gave up 5 bases and J gave up 3 bases; unmatched junction bases: 6. From germline, CDR1 is SGHTA and CDR2 FQGNSA. The CDR3 is 15 residues long. The CDR3: CASSLSGGAFYEQYF. Here the CDR3 DNA reads TGTGCCAGCAGCCTTAGCGGGGGGGCATTCTACGAGCAGTACTTC.